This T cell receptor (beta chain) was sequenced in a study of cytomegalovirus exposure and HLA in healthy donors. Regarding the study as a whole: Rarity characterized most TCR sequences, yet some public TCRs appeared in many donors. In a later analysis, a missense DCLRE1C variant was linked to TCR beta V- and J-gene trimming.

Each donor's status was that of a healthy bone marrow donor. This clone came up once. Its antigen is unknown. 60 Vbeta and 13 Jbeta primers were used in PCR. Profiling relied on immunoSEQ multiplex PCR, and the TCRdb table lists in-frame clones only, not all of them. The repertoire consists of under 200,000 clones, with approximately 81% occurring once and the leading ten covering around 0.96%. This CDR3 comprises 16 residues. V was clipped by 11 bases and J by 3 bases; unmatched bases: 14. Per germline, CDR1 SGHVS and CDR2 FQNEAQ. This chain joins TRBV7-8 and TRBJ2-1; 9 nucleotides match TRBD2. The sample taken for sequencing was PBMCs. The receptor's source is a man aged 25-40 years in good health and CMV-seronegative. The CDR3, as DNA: TGTGCCGTACTTCGCGGGAGGGCTTCGCTCTACAATGAGCAGTTCTTC. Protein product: CAVLRGRASLYNEQFF.